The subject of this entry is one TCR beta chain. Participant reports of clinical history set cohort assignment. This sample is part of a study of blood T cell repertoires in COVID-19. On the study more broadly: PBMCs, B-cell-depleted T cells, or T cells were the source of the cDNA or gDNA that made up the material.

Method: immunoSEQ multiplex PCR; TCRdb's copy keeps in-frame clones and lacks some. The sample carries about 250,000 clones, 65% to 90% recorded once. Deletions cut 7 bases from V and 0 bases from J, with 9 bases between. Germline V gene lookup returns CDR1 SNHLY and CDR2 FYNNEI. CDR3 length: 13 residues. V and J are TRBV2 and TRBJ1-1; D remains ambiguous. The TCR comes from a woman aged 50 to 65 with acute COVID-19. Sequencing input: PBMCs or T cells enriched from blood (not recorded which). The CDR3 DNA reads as TGTGCCAGCAACAGAGGGATGAACACTGAAGCTTTCTTT. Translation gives CASNRGMNTEAFF.